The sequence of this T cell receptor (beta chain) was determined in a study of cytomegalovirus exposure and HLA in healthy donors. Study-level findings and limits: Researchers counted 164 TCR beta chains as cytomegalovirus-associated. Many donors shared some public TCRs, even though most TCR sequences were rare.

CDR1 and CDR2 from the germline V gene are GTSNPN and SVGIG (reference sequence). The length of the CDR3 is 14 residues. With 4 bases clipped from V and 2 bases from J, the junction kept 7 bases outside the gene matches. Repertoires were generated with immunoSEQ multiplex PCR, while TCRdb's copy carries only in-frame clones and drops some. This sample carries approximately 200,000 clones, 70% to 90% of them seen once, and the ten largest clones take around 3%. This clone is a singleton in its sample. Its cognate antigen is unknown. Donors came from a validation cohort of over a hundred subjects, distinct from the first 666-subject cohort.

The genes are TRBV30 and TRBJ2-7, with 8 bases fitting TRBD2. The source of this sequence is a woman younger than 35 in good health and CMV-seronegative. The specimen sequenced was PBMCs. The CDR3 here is CAWTPTSAPYEQYF. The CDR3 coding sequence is TGTGCCTGGACCCCGACTAGCGCTCCCTACGAGCAGTACTTC. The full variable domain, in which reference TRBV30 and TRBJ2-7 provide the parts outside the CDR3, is SQTIHQWPATLVQPVGSPLSLECTVEGTSNPNLYWYRQAAGRGLQLLFYSVGIGQISSEVPQNLSASRPQDRQFILSSKKLLLSDSGFYLCAWTPTSAPYEQYFGPGTRLTVT.